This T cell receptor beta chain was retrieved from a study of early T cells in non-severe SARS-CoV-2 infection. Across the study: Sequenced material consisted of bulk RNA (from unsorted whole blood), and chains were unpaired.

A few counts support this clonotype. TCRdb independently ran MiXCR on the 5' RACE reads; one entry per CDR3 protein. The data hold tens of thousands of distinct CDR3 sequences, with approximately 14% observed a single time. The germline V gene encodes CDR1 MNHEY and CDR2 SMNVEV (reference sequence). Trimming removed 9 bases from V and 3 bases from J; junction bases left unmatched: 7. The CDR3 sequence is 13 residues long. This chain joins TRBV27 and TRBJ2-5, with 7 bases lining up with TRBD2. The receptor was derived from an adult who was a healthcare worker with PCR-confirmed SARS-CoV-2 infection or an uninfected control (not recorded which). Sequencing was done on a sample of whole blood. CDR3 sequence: CASRLAAKETQYF. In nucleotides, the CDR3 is TGTGCCAGTAGGCTAGCGGCCAAAGAGACCCAGTACTTC.